The present T cell receptor beta chain was sequenced within a study of technical replicates of blood from several donors listed by TCRdb under 2017. In regard to this clone: Its antigen is currently not known. Nothing much larger sits one base from this clone, and base qualities are not available.

Library preparation was by the immunoSEQ multiplex PCR assay. TCRdb mirrors the immuneACCESS table, restricted to in-frame sequences. Some clones are absent from its copies; in checked studies, under half trace to an unresolved V gene, and the reason for the others is unknown. A total of tens of thousands of clones appear in this sample, approximately 88% of them only once. The ten largest clones capture around 5% of the sample. The CDR3 numbers 17 residues from cysteine through phenylalanine. Here the CDR3 DNA is all that survives: 51 bases in frame from base 1. Taken from the germline V gene, the CDR1 and CDR2 loops are SGHTA and FQGNSA. Germline trimming: 6 bases from V, 4 bases from J; junction bases outside gene matches: 14.

Recombination joined TRBV7-2 with TRBJ2-5; TRBD2 matches 10 bases in the middle. The sample was PBMCs. This sequence was found in a human donor in good health. Some clones in this sample may be carry-over from other donors' samples. The CDR3 reads as follows: CASRRFQREGLRETQYF. At the DNA level, the sequence is TGTGCCAGCAGGAGGTTCCAGCGGGAGGGCCTCAGAGAGACCCAGTACTTC.